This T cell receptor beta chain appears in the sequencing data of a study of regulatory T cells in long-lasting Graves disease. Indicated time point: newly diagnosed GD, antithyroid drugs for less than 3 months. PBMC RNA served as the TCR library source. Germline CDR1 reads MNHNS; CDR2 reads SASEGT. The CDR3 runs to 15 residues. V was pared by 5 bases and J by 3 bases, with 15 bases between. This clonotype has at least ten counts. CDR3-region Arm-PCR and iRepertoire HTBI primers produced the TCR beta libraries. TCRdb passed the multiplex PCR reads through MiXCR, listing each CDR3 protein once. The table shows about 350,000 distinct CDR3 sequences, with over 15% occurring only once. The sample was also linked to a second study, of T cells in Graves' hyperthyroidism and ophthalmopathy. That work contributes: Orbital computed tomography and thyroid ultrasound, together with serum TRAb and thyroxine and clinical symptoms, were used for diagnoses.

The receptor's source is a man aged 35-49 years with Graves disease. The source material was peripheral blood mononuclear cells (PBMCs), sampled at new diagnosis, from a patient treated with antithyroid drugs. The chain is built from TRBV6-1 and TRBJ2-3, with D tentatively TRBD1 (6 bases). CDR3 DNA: TGTGCCAGCAGTCCTTGGACAGCCGGTACAGATACGCAGTATTTT. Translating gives CASSPWTAGTDTQYF.